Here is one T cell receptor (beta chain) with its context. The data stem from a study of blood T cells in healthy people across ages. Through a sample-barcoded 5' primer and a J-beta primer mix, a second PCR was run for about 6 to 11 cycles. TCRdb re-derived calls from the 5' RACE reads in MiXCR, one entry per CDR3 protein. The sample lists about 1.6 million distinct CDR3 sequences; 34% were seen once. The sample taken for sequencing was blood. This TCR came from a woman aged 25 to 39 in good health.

CDR3 nucleotide sequence: TGCAGTGCTAGAGATCAGACTAGCGGGGGGGCCTGGAATGAGCAGTTCTTC. Encoded protein: CSARDQTSGGAWNEQFF. This chain joins TRBV20-1 and TRBJ2-1; TRBD2 agrees at 14 bases. The CDR3 runs 17 residues. In germline, CDR1 is DFQATT, CDR2 SNEGSKA (reference sequence). Trimming removed 0 bases from V and 7 bases from J; junction bases left unmatched: 8.